One T cell receptor (beta chain) is described in this entry. Germline CDR1 reads SEHNR; CDR2 reads FQNEAQ (reference sequence). V lost 4 bases and J lost 1; bases outside the gene matches: 7. The CDR3 contains 16 residues. These data are taken from a study of cytomegalovirus exposure and HLA in healthy donors. PCR used 60 Vbeta primers and 13 Jbeta primers. Assay: immunoSEQ multiplex PCR; the TCRdb copy retains only in-frame clones and omits some. The sample contains some 100,000 clones, 77% of which appear only once. The sample taken for sequencing was PBMCs. The V and J genes are TRBV7-9 and TRBJ2-7; 10 bases are a match to TRBD1. This TCR derives from a man aged 50-60 years in good health and CMV-seropositive. CDR3 amino acids: CASSSDRTGGSYEQYF. The CDR3 DNA reads as TGTGCCAGCAGCTCAGATCGGACAGGGGGATCCTACGAGCAGTACTTC. Full variable domain (missing parts from reference TRBV7-9 and TRBJ2-7): DTGVSQNPRHKITKRGQNVTFRCDPISEHNRLYWYRQTLGQGPEFLTYFQNEAQLEKSRLLSDRFSAERPKGSFSTLEIQRTEQGDSAMYLCASSSDRTGGSYEQYFGPGTRLTVT.